This T cell receptor (beta chain) was obtained from a study of T cell changes during pregnancy in multiple sclerosis. Trimming pared 2 bases from V and 4 bases from J, leaving 12 bases between. The CDR3 spans 14 residues. In germline, CDR1 is SGDLS, CDR2 YYNGEE. Sequenced by immunoSEQ multiplex PCR; TCRdb stores in-frame clones only, minus some. This sample has fewer than 25,000 clones, with 90% found just once. The clonotype originates from a female donor in good health, enrolled as a control in a pregnancy study. Material: CD8+ T cells from peripheral blood mononuclear cells, obtained in the third trimester of pregnancy. The chain links TRBV9 to TRBJ1-1; perhaps TRBD1 as D (6 bases). The DNA for the CDR3 is TGTGCCAGCAGCGTCACGGAAGGGGGCACTGAAGCTTTCTTT. It specifies CASSVTEGGTEAFF. The full variable domain, its missing parts supplied by reference TRBV9 and TRBJ1-1, is DSGVTQTPKHLITATGQRVTLRCSPRSGDLSVYWYQQSLDQGLQFLIQYYNGEERAKGNILERFSAQQFPDLHSELNLSSLELGDSALYFCASSVTEGGTEAFFGQGTRLTVV.